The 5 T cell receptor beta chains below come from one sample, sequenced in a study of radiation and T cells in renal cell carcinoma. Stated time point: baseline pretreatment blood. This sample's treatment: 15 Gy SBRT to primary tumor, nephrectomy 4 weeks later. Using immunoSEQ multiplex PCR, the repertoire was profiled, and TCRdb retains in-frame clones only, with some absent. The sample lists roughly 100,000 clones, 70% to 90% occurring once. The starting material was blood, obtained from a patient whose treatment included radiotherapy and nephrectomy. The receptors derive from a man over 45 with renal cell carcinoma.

In DNA form, the CDR3 reads TGTGCCAGCAGCCCTCGTACAGGGATGAACACTGAAGCTTTCTTT. Protein: CASSPRTGMNTEAFF. The chain joins TRBV5-4 to TRBJ1-1, with a weak D call TRBD1 (6 bases). The CDR3 is 15 residues long. The germline V gene has CDR1 SGHNT and CDR2 YYREEE (reference sequence). Trimming removed 4 bases at V and 0 bases at J, with 13 bases between.

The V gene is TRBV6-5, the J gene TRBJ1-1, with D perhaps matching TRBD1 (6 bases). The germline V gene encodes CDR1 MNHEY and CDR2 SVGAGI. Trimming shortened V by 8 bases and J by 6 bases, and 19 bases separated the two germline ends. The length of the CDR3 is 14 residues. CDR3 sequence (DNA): TGTGCCAGCGATGCACGGGGGGCCCAGCCTGAAGCTTTCTTT. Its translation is CASDARGAQPEAFF.

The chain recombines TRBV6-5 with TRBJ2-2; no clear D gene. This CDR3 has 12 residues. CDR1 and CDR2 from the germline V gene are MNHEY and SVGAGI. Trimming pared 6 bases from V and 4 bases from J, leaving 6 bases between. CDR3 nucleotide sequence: TGTGCCAGCAGGCAGATCACCGGGGAGCTGTTTTTT. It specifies CASRQITGELFF.

The CDR3 sequence is CASSEAPRDTQYF. In DNA, the CDR3 is TGTGCCAGCAGTGAAGCGCCAAGAGATACGCAGTATTTT. The J gene is TRBJ2-3, the V gene TRBV2; D not resolved. Trimming cost V 0 bases and J 5 bases, with 6 bases left between them. Germline assignment: CDR1 SNHLY and CDR2 FYNNEI. The CDR3 spans 13 residues.

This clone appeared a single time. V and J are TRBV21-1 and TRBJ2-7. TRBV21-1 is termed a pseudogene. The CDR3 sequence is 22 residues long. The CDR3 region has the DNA TGTGCCAGCAGCGCAAAGGGGGGTAATCTCCCGCAGACAGGCCCCTATTGGCGAGAGCAGTACTTC. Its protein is CASSAKGGNLPQTGPYWREQYF.